This T cell receptor (beta chain) was sequenced in a study of blood T cell repertoires in COVID-19. Overall study: Acute-phase and convalescent COVID-19 samples originated in the United States, Italy and Spain. PBMCs, B-cell-depleted T cells, or T cells provided the cDNA or gDNA that made up the material.

Clones were sequenced by immunoSEQ multiplex PCR, and TCRdb holds only the in-frame ones, with some missing. The sample comprises 130,000 to 150,000 clones, more than 70% of which are singletons, and 2.3% rests with the top ten. The CDR3 is 15 residues long. Trimming stripped 1 base from V and 0 bases from J, with 7 bases between. Germline CDR1 reads KGHSH; CDR2 reads LQKENI. This TCR came from a human donor in a cohort sampled during active COVID-19. This sequence joins TRBV18 and TRBJ1-3; possibly TRBD1 for D (5 bases). Sequencing was carried out using peripheral blood. The CDR3, as DNA: TGTGCCAGCTCACCACGGGGCCACTCTGGAAACACCATATATTTT. Translating gives CASSPRGHSGNTIYF.